Included here is one T cell receptor beta chain sequence, with context. The CDR3 has 14 amino acids. V was clipped by 3 bases and J by 6 bases; unmatched bases: 6. Germline assignment: CDR1 MDHEN and CDR2 SYDVKM. Positive CCR7 selection of CD45RO-negative cells yielded the naive CD8 cells, and terminally differentiated effector memory CD45RA+ cells were excluded. Donors comprised healthy HIV-negative adults lacking recent acute infections or vaccinations. Donors were Caucasian adults residing in Nashville, Tennessee, USA. TCRdb's copy holds only in-frame clones and misses some; the assay was immunoSEQ multiplex PCR. The table shows around 1,900,000 clones, with 80% to 95% occurring only once. The record originates from a study of shared clonotypes between healthy human individuals. Turning to the study itself: For every donor, three CD4 naive, three CD4 memory, two CD8 naive and one CD8 memory plates were used.

This TCR derives from a man aged 18 to 29 in good health. Some clones in this sample may be carry-over from other donors' samples. This sequence joins TRBV28 and TRBJ2-3, with TRBD2 identical over 7 bases. Material: naive CD8+ T cells from PBMCs. CDR3 region: CASSFLRESDTQYF. DNA of the CDR3: TGTGCCAGCAGTTTTTTGCGGGAGTCTGATACGCAGTATTTT.